Presented here are 24 T cell receptor beta chains from one specimen sequenced in a study of T cell changes during pregnancy in multiple sclerosis (dated by TCRdb to between 2018 and 2021). Library creation used the immunoSEQ multiplex PCR assay. Entries here come from immuneACCESS through TCRdb and include only in-frame sequences with V and J called. Some clones fail to appear in such tables; in the studies checked, an unresolved V gene covers under half of the shortfall, and the cause of the remainder is unknown. The sample has around 83,000 clones on record, about 89% of them singletons. Together, the top ten hold approximately 0.45% of the sample. This specimen was CD4+ T cells from peripheral blood mononuclear cells, taken in the second trimester of pregnancy. All receptors derive from a female donor with multiple sclerosis, enrolled in a pregnancy study.

The rearrangement uses TRBV30 and TRBJ1-5; 7 bases align to TRBD1. Germline V CDR1 and CDR2: GTSNPN, SVGIG (reference sequence). V was clipped by 4 bases and J by 7 bases; unmatched bases: 7. This CDR3 comprises 13 residues. CDR3 sequence: CAWNDREGQPQHF. Written as DNA, the CDR3 is TGTGCCTGGAACGACAGGGAAGGCCAGCCCCAGCATTTT. The full variable domain, its missing parts supplied by reference TRBV30 and TRBJ1-5, is SQTIHQWPATLVQPVGSPLSLECTVEGTSNPNLYWYRQAAGRGLQLLFYSVGIGQISSEVPQNLSASRPQDRQFILSSKKLLLSDSGFYLCAWNDREGQPQHFGDGTRLSIL.

The rearrangement uses TRBV30 and TRBJ2-7; TRBD2 agrees at 12 bases. The V segment lost 1 base and the J segment 12 bases; nucleotides outside the gene matches: 7. The V gene's germline CDR1 is GTSNPN and CDR2 SVGIG (reference sequence). This CDR3 is built from 13 residues. The CDR3 sequence: CAWSDGLAGGPYF. The DNA of the CDR3 is TGTGCCTGGAGTGATGGGCTAGCGGGAGGGCCGTACTTC.

The rearrangement links TRBV27 to TRBJ1-1; D is possibly TRBD1 (5 bases). The CDR3 loop spans 15 amino acids. V lost 6 bases and J lost 4, with 18 bases in between. The germline V gene encodes CDR1 MNHEY and CDR2 SMNVEV (reference sequence). The DNA for the CDR3 is TGTGCCAGCAGAAGTTGGGGGACGGAGGGCACTGAAGCTTTCTTT. It translates to CASRSWGTEGTEAFF.

This rearrangement joins TRBV7-3 to TRBJ1-1; D perhaps matches TRBD1 (6 bases). With 8 bases removed from V and 6 bases from J, the gap between germline ends came to 19 bases. Germline V gene lookup returns CDR1 SGHTA and CDR2 FQGTGA. CDR3 length: 14 amino acids. The CDR3 here is CASQSTPGGSEAFF. The DNA for the CDR3 is TGTGCCAGCCAATCTACACCTGGGGGCTCTGAAGCTTTCTTT.

The genes are TRBV19 and TRBJ1-5, with 11 positions matching TRBD1. With V trimmed by 6 bases and J by 7 bases, 5 bases remained unmatched. Per germline, CDR1 LNHDA and CDR2 SQIVND (reference sequence). The CDR3 length is 14 residues. The CDR3 reads CASRDRGQSQPQHF. DNA of the CDR3: TGTGCCAGTAGGGACAGGGGGCAATCCCAGCCCCAGCATTTT. Using reference TRBV19 and TRBJ1-5 for the parts outside the CDR3, the full variable domain is DGGITQSPKYLFRKEGQNVTLSCEQNLNHDAMYWYRQDPGQGLRLIYYSQIVNDFQKGDIAEGYSVSREKKESFPLTVTSAQKNPTAFYLCASRDRGQSQPQHFGDGTRLSIL.

The gene calls are TRBV9 and TRBJ1-2; no firm D call. The CDR3 sequence is 14 residues long. Deletions cut 0 bases from V and 2 bases from J, with 8 bases between. Looked up from germline, CDR1 is SGDLS and CDR2 is YYNGEE. CDR3 nucleotide sequence: TGTGCCAGCAGCGTAGTCGCCCAGAACTATGGCTACACCTTC. Translating gives CASSVVAQNYGYTF. Using reference TRBV9 and TRBJ1-2 for the parts outside the CDR3, the full variable domain is DSGVTQTPKHLITATGQRVTLRCSPRSGDLSVYWYQQSLDQGLQFLIQYYNGEERAKGNILERFSAQQFPDLHSELNLSSLELGDSALYFCASSVVAQNYGYTFGSGTRLTVV.

V gene TRBV30 combines with J gene TRBJ2-7; possible D gene TRBD2, 6 bases. CDR3 length equals 16 residues. V was clipped by 1 base and J by 0 bases, with 16 bases between them. Germline V lookup: CDR1 GTSNPN, CDR2 SVGIG (reference sequence). CDR3 DNA sequence: TGTGCCTGGAGTGCGCATGCGGGACTCCTCTCCTACGAGCAGTACTTC. It is translated as CAWSAHAGLLSYEQYF.

The chain employs TRBV6-5 and TRBJ2-6; D is undetermined. Germline V CDR1 and CDR2: MNHEY, SVGAGI. Trimming took off 10 bases at V and 0 bases at J, with 7 bases between the two ends. The CDR3 runs 13 residues. CDR3 sequence: CATRNSGANVLTF. As DNA, the CDR3 is TGTGCCACGAGAAACTCTGGGGCCAACGTCCTGACTTTC.

The DNA of the CDR3 is TGTGCCAGCAGTGACGTTGGGCTTGGCACCGGGGAGCTGTTTTTT. This codes for CASSDVGLGTGELFF. The chain recombines TRBV2 with TRBJ2-2; no clear D gene. The CDR3 is made up of 15 amino acids. Trimming took off 3 bases at V and 4 bases at J, with 12 bases between the two ends. Germline V lookup: CDR1 SNHLY, CDR2 FYNNEI.

The chain links TRBV14 to TRBJ2-7; D perhaps matches TRBD1 (5 bases). Trimming shortened V by 5 bases and J by 3 bases, and 11 bases separated the two germline ends. The CDR3 spans 13 residues. In germline, CDR1 is SGHDN, CDR2 FVKESK. This CDR3 is CASSFDSRYEQYF. CDR3 in DNA: TGTGCCAGCAGCTTCGACAGTCGCTACGAGCAGTACTTC.

V gene TRBV7-2 combines with J gene TRBJ2-7; TRBD2 matches 9 bases. Germline loops: CDR1 SGHTA, CDR2 FQGNSA. This CDR3 comprises 17 residues. V lost 3 bases, J lost 2 bases, and 11 bases stayed unmatched. The CDR3 region is CASSFSAGLAYPYEQYF. The CDR3 DNA sequence: TGTGCCAGCAGCTTCTCGGCGGGACTAGCATACCCCTACGAGCAGTACTTC.

The chain carries TRBV2 and TRBJ2-7; D is possibly TRBD1 (5 bases). Germline V CDR1 and CDR2: SNHLY, FYNNEI. The CDR3 runs to 13 residues. Deletions cut 6 bases from V and 4 bases from J, with 13 bases between. The CDR3 protein is CASSRQGVYEQYF. The CDR3 nucleotides read TGTGCCAGCAGCCGCCAGGGTGTTTACGAGCAGTACTTC.

The sample holds a few counts of this clone. The J gene is TRBJ1-6, the V gene TRBV5-1; D uncertain. Between the trimmed V and J ends, which lost 0 bases and 8 bases, there was a span of 6 bases. The CDR3 length is 13 residues. CDR1 and CDR2 from the germline V gene are SGHRS and YFSETQ. The CDR3 here is CASSLAVDSPLHF. The CDR3 DNA reads TGCGCCAGCAGCTTGGCGGTGGATTCACCCCTCCACTTT.

This chain uses TRBV5-1 with TRBJ1-1, with D perhaps TRBD1 (5 bases). Per germline, CDR1 SGHRS and CDR2 YFSETQ. Trimming took 1 base from V and 8 from J, leaving 12 bases between them. The CDR3 has 13 amino acids. The CDR3 nucleotides are TGCGCCAGCAGCTTGATCCAGGGCGGAGAAGCTTTCTTT. Its translation is CASSLIQGGEAFF.

The CDR3 nucleotides are TGTGCCAGCAGTTTAGGTGGGGACCTAGCGGGAGGAATTAGTGAGCAGTTCTTC. This sequence encodes CASSLGGDLAGGISEQFF. V and J are TRBV27 and TRBJ2-1, with 11 bases identical to TRBD2. There are 18 residues in the CDR3. The V and J ends lost 2 bases and 9 bases, in that order; junction bases with no gene match: 15. Germline loops: CDR1 MNHEY, CDR2 SMNVEV (reference sequence).

The chain joins TRBV7-2 to TRBJ2-2, with 8 bases that match TRBD1. The V segment lost 1 base and the J segment 4 bases; nucleotides outside the gene matches: 5. This CDR3 is built from 16 residues. Germline V gene sequence: CDR1 SGHTA, CDR2 FQGNSA. The chain's CDR3 is CASSLGQGMGTGELFF. The CDR3 DNA sequence: TGTGCCAGCAGCTTAGGACAGGGGATGGGCACCGGGGAGCTGTTTTTT.

The chain links TRBV2 to TRBJ1-2, with D possibly TRBD1 on 5 matching bases. Deletions cut 4 bases from V and 0 bases from J, with 6 bases between. The CDR3 loop spans 13 amino acids. The germline V gene has CDR1 SNHLY and CDR2 FYNNEI. Here the CDR3 DNA reads TGTGCCAGCAGTGGGACAACTAACTATGGCTACACCTTC. This translates into CASSGTTNYGYTF.

This chain joins TRBV5-1 and TRBJ2-7; D might be TRBD2 (5 bases). CDR1 SGHRS and CDR2 YFSETQ come from the germline V gene. The CDR3 loop spans 15 amino acids. The V end lost 4 bases, the J end lost 4 bases, and 18 bases lay between the germline ends. DNA for the CDR3: TGCGCCAGCAGCCGTGAGTCCGCTAGCTTTTACGAGCAGTACTTC. It translates to CASSRESASFYEQYF.

The J gene is TRBJ1-1, the V gene TRBV5-4; 7 nucleotides agree with TRBD1. Per the germline V gene, CDR1 is SGHNT and CDR2 is YYREEE (reference sequence). The CDR3 length is 17 residues. V shed 4 bases, J shed 0 bases, and the junction held 12 bases outside the gene matches. DNA of the CDR3: TGTGCCAGCAGCGATCGGACAGGAACTATCATGAACACTGAAGCTTTCTTT. Protein sequence: CASSDRTGTIMNTEAFF. Full variable domain (rest looked up from reference TRBV5-4 and TRBJ1-1): ETGVTQSPTHLIKTRGQQVTLRCSSQSGHNTVSWYQQALGQGPQFIFQYYREEENGRGNFPPRFSGLQFPNYSSELNVNALELDDSALYLCASSDRTGTIMNTEAFFGQGTRLTVV.

J is TRBJ2-6 and V is TRBV19; D might be TRBD1 (6 bases). V was pared by 6 bases and J by 0 bases, with 9 bases between. The germline CDR1 and CDR2 sequences are LNHDA and SQIVND (reference sequence). The CDR3 runs to 15 residues. CDR3: CASRRTDSGANVLTF. DNA of the CDR3: TGTGCCAGTAGGAGGACAGACTCTGGGGCCAACGTCCTGACTTTC.

The rearrangement uses TRBV14 and TRBJ1-2, with TRBD1 as a possible D gene (6 bases). This CDR3 comprises 14 residues. V was shortened by 5 bases and J by 0 bases, with 10 bases between the two germline ends. Germline V gene data show CDR1 as SGHDN and CDR2 as FVKESK. CDR3 loop: CASSSDSSNYGYTF. The CDR3 region has the DNA TGTGCCAGCAGCTCGGACAGCTCTAACTATGGCTACACCTTC.

The chain carries TRBV28 and TRBJ2-3; tentative D call: TRBD2 (6 bases). CDR3 size: 10 residues. CDR1 and CDR2 from the germline V gene are MDHEN and SYDVKM. The ends were cut back, 9 bases at V and 9 bases at J, with 10 bases in the middle. CDR3 coding DNA: TGTGCCAGTAGCGGAGCGACGCAGTATTTT. Its protein product is CASSGATQYF. The full variable domain, with the rest looked up from reference TRBV28 and TRBJ2-3, is DVKVTQSSRYLVKRTGEKVFLECVQDMDHENMFWYRQDPGLGLRLIYFSYDVKMKEKGDIPEGYSVSREKKERFSLILESASTNQTSMYLCASSGATQYFGPGTRLTVL.

This chain connects TRBV2 to TRBJ1-5; D perhaps matches TRBD1 (6 bases). Germline V gives CDR1 SNHLY, CDR2 FYNNEI. The CDR3 length is 15 residues. V lost 6 bases to trimming and J lost 0 bases, with 12 bases between them. CDR3 in amino acids: CASSHGQLSNQPQHF. The DNA for the CDR3 is TGTGCCAGCAGCCACGGACAGCTTAGCAATCAGCCCCAGCATTTT.

V gene TRBV15 combines with J gene TRBJ1-1, with D maybe TRBD1 (6 bases). Germline CDR1 is LNHNV and CDR2 is YYDKDF (reference sequence). V was shortened by 2 bases and J by 1 base, with 8 bases between the two germline ends. This CDR3 spans 14 amino acids. The CDR3 loop is CATSRSQGNTEAFF. In nucleotides, the CDR3 is TGTGCCACCAGCAGATCACAGGGGAACACTGAAGCTTTCTTT. Together with reference TRBV15 and TRBJ1-1, the CDR3 gives the full variable domain: DAMVIQNPRYQVTQFGKPVTLSCSQTLNHNVMYWYQQKSSQAPKLLFHYYDKDFNNEADTPDNFQSRRPNTSFCFLDIRSPGLGDTAMYLCATSRSQGNTEAFFGQGTRLTVV.